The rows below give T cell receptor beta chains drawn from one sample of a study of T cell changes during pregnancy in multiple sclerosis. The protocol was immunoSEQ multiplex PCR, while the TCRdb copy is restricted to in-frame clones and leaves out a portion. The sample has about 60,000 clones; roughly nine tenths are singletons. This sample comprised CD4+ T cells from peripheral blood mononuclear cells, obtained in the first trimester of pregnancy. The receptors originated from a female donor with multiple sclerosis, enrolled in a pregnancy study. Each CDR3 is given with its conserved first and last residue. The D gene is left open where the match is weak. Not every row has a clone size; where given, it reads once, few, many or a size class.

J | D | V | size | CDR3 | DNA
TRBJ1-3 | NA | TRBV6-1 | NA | CASSASRVEGGNTIYF | TGTGCCAGCAGTGCGTCCAGGGTAGAAGGTGGAAACACCATATATTTT
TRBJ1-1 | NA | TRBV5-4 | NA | CASSLTITNTEAFF | TGTGCCAGCAGCTTGACTATTACGAACACTGAAGCTTTCTTT
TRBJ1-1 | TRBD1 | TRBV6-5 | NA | CASSLDRANTEAFF | TGTGCCAGCAGTTTGGACAGGGCGAACACTGAAGCTTTCTTT
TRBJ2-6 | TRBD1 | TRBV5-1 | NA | CASRRRTGVSSGANVLTF | TGCGCCAGCAGGAGAAGGACAGGGGTAAGCTCTGGGGCCAACGTCCTGACTTTC
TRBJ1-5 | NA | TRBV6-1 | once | CASRDESNPGAQHF | TGTGCCAGCAGAGACGAAAGCAATCCCGGGGCCCAGCATTTT
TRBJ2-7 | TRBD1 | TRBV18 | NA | CASSPWGQGAGEQYF | TGTGCCAGCTCACCTTGGGGACAGGGGGCGGGCGAGCAGTACTTC
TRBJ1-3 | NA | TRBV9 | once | CASSVGGAAGNTIYF | TGTGCCAGCAGCGTAGGCGGGGCAGCGGGAAACACCATATATTTT
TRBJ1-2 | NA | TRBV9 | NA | CASSVGNRGYGYTF | TGTGCCAGCAGCGTAGGCAACCGGGGCTATGGCTACACCTTC
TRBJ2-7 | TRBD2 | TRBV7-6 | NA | CASSRELAGTPYEQYF | TGTGCCAGCAGCCGAGAACTAGCGGGGACACCTTACGAGCAGTACTTC
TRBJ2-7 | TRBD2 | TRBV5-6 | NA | CAGSLRTSGGTLYEQYF | TGTGCCGGCAGCCTGAGGACTAGCGGGGGGACTCTCTACGAGCAGTACTTC
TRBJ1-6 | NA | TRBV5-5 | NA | CASSLELGLLAVGSPLHF | TGTGCCAGCAGCTTGGAGTTGGGACTGCTAGCCGTAGGATCACCCCTCCACTTT
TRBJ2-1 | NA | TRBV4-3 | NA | CASSPGSWDEQFF | TGCGCCAGCAGCCCGGGATCCTGGGATGAGCAGTTCTTC
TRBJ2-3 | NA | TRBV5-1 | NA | CASRNEAHTDTQYF | TGCGCCAGCAGGAACGAGGCCCACACAGATACGCAGTATTTT
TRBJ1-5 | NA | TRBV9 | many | CASSVEGGQDQPQHF | TGTGCCAGCAGCGTAGAAGGAGGGCAGGATCAGCCCCAGCATTTT
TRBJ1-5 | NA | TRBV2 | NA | CASSPGTTSNQPQHF | TGTGCCAGCAGTCCCGGGACAACTAGCAATCAGCCCCAGCATTTT
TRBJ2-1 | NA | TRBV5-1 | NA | CASSLAGNSDNEQFF | TGCGCCAGCAGCTTAGCAGGAAATAGTGACAATGAGCAGTTCTTC
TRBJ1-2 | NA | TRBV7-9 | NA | CASSRRREGNYGYTF | TGTGCCAGCAGCCGAAGGAGGGAGGGTAACTATGGCTACACCTTC
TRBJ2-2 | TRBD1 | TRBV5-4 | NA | CASSSYRGFPGELFF | TGTGCCAGCAGCTCGTACAGGGGTTTTCCCGGGGAGCTGTTTTTT
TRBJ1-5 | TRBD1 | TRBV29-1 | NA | CSVVGTGNQPQHF | TGCAGCGTTGTAGGGACAGGGAATCAGCCCCAGCATTTT
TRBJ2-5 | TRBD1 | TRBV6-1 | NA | CASSEAQGAWETQYF | TGTGCCAGCAGTGAAGCGCAGGGGGCCTGGGAGACCCAGTACTTC
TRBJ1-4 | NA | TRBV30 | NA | CAWRQGSEKLFF | TGTGCCTGGCGGCAGGGGAGTGAAAAACTGTTTTTT
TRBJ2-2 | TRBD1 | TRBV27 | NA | CASSLKGQGTRKTGELFF | TGTGCCAGCAGTTTAAAGGGACAGGGGACGAGAAAGACCGGGGAGCTGTTTTTT
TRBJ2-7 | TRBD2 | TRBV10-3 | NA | CAISPLGLAGGSGEQYF | TGTGCCATCAGTCCTCTGGGACTAGCGGGGGGGTCCGGCGAGCAGTACTTC
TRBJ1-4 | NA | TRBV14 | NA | CASSQVSAPSGEKLFF | TGTGCCAGCAGCCAAGTATCCGCTCCCTCAGGTGAAAAACTGTTTTTT
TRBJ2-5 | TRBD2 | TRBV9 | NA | CASSVGSGGPQETQYF | TGTGCCAGCAGCGTAGGTAGCGGGGGCCCTCAAGAGACCCAGTACTTC
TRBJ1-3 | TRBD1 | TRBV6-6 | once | CASRDRLSSGNTIYF | TGTGCCAGCAGGGACAGGTTAAGCTCTGGAAACACCATATATTTT
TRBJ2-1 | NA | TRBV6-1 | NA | CASIRMWGVNNEQFF | TGTGCCAGCATCAGAATGTGGGGGGTCAACAATGAGCAGTTCTTC
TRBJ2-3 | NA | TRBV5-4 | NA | CASSLRGADTQYF | TGTGCCAGCAGCTTACGGGGGGCGGATACGCAGTATTTT
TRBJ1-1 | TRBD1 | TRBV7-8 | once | CASSLKTGMNTEAFF | TGTGCCAGCAGCCTAAAGACAGGGATGAACACTGAAGCTTTCTTT
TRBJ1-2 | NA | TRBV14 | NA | CASSQDGRQINYGYTF | TGTGCCAGCAGCCAAGATGGCCGACAGATTAACTATGGCTACACCTTC
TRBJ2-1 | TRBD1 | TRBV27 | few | CASSLSFGQGRNEQFF | TGTGCCAGCAGTTTATCCTTCGGACAGGGACGGAATGAGCAGTTCTTC
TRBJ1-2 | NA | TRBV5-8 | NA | CASSLVTGVGYGYTF | TGTGCCAGCAGCTTGGTGACAGGCGTTGGATATGGCTACACCTTC
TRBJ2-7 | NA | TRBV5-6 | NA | CASSFTGRLGEQYF | TGTGCCAGCAGCTTTACAGGGAGATTGGGCGAGCAGTACTTC